This passage covers 26 T cell receptor beta chains from one sample sequenced in a study of blood T cell repertoires in COVID-19. Only in-frame clones appear in the TCRdb table, and some are missing; sequencing was by immunoSEQ multiplex PCR. The sample shows about 280,000 clones, about 85% of them seen only once. The sample taken for sequencing was peripheral blood. All receptors derive from a woman between 45 and 65 years old who had recovered from COVID-19.

The J gene is TRBJ2-1, the V gene TRBV11-2, with TRBD2 identical over 7 bases. J lost 8 bases, V lost 4 bases, and 17 bases had no gene match. Germline CDR1 is SGHAT and CDR2 is FQNNGV. The CDR3 runs to 17 residues. The CDR3 bases are TGTGCCAGCAGCTCACACCAACTAGCGACAAACATCGATGAGCAGTTCTTC. Translating it yields CASSSHQLATNIDEQFF.

This chain links TRBV5-1 with TRBJ1-6; D is unclear. The CDR3 contains 15 residues. Germline V gene data show CDR1 as SGHRS and CDR2 as YFSETQ. Trimming cost V 4 bases and J 5 bases, with 13 bases left between them. The CDR3 is CASSLITSDNSPLHF. The DNA of the CDR3 is TGCGCCAGCAGCCTTATTACCAGCGATAATTCACCCCTCCACTTT. Supplemented by reference TRBV5-1 and TRBJ1-6, the full variable domain reads KAGVTQTPRYLIKTRGQQVTLSCSPISGHRSVSWYQQTPGQGLQFLFEYFSETQRNKGNFPGRFSGRQFSNSRSEMNVSTLELGDSALYLCASSLITSDNSPLHFGNGTRLTVT.

The chain couples TRBV19 to TRBJ1-2; TRBD1 matches 8 bases. Germline trimming cut 10 bases from V and 8 bases from J; bases unmatched to any gene: 12. Per germline, CDR1 LNHDA and CDR2 SQIVND (reference sequence). CDR3 length equals 13 residues. The CDR3 DNA follows: TGTGCCACCAAAGGACAGGGAGGAAAAGGCTACACCTTC. It is translated as CATKGQGGKGYTF.

The rearrangement uses TRBV5-1 and TRBJ1-1; 8 nucleotides agree with TRBD1. This CDR3 comprises 15 residues. The germline gives CDR1 SGHRS, CDR2 YFSETQ. The ends lost 0 bases at V and 2 bases at J; junction bases unmatched: 3. The DNA for the CDR3 is TGCGCCAGCAGCTTGGGGACAGGGCGAAACACTGAAGCTTTCTTT. Its translation: CASSLGTGRNTEAFF.

V is TRBV7-9 and J is TRBJ2-3, with D maybe TRBD1 (6 bases). Germline V gives CDR1 SEHNR, CDR2 FQNEAQ (reference sequence). V was cut by 2 bases and J by 1 base, with 13 bases left in between. This CDR3 region has 16 residues. The CDR3 nucleotides read TGTGCCAGCAGCTTAATTTCAGGGGTCCGCACAGATACGCAGTATTTT. Residues: CASSLISGVRTDTQYF. Complete variable domain (other parts from reference TRBV7-9 and TRBJ2-3): DTGVSQNPRHKITKRGQNVTFRCDPISEHNRLYWYRQTLGQGPEFLTYFQNEAQLEKSRLLSDRFSAERPKGSFSTLEIQRTEQGDSAMYLCASSLISGVRTDTQYFGPGTRLTVL.

A remark on this clone: In the same sample, other DNA sequences code for this CDR3. The chain carries TRBV11-2 and TRBJ2-3, with no clear D. This CDR3 has 11 amino acids. The germline gives CDR1 SGHAT, CDR2 FQNNGV. Between the trimmed V and J ends, which lost 2 bases and 6 bases, there was a span of 3 bases. Here the CDR3 DNA reads TGTGCCAGCAGCTTACTTGATACGCAGTATTTT. As protein: CASSLLDTQYF.

The chain has TRBV19 and TRBJ1-4; D not resolved. CDR3 size: 15 residues. The germline V gene encodes CDR1 LNHDA and CDR2 SQIVND (reference sequence). V lost 5 bases, J lost 0 bases, and 10 bases lay in between. CDR3 region: CASSGRFSTNEKLFF. CDR3 in DNA: TGTGCCAGTAGTGGCAGGTTCTCAACTAATGAAAAACTGTTTTTT.

The rearrangement links TRBV7-2 to TRBJ2-3, with D possibly being TRBD1 (6 bases). V gave up 4 bases and J gave up 2 bases, with 10 bases separating them. Germline V gene data show CDR1 as SGHTA and CDR2 as FQGNSA. This CDR3 region has 14 residues. The CDR3 bases are TGTGCCAGCAGCTCAACGGGACACACAGATACGCAGTATTTT. This gives the protein CASSSTGHTDTQYF.

The chain couples TRBV6-6 to TRBJ2-1, with 8 bases matching TRBD1. In germline, CDR1 is MNHNY, CDR2 SVGAGI (reference sequence). V gave up 8 bases and J gave up 6 bases; unmatched junction bases: 0. The CDR3 has 11 residues. CDR3 bases: TGTGCCAGCGGGACAGGCAATGAGCAGTTCTTC. Amino acid sequence: CASGTGNEQFF.

J is TRBJ1-4 and V is TRBV9; perhaps TRBD1 as D (5 bases). V was trimmed by 3 bases and J by 7 bases, leaving 13 bases between them. Germline V lookup: CDR1 SGDLS, CDR2 YYNGEE. This CDR3 is built from 14 residues. The CDR3 sequence: CASSAGHQVEKLFF. CDR3 bases: TGTGCCAGCAGCGCAGGACACCAGGTTGAAAAACTGTTTTTT.

This sequence joins TRBV9 and TRBJ1-1; 7 bases align to TRBD1. With 6 bases clipped from V and 2 bases from J, the junction kept 7 bases outside the gene matches. CDR3 size: 14 residues. CDR1 and CDR2 from the germline V gene are SGDLS and YYNGEE. CDR3 bases: TGTGCCAGCACCCCACAGGGGAGCAACACTGAAGCTTTCTTT. Its translation: CASTPQGSNTEAFF.

The rearrangement joins TRBV5-1 to TRBJ2-3; 12 nucleotides line up with TRBD2. The CDR3 loop spans 14 amino acids. Germline assignment: CDR1 SGHRS and CDR2 YFSETQ. V lost 5 bases and J lost 7; bases outside the gene matches: 5. The CDR3 DNA sequence: TGCGCCAGCAGGAGGACTAGCGGGACAAATACGCAGTATTTT. This gives the protein CASRRTSGTNTQYF.

The chain couples TRBV6-1 to TRBJ1-6, with TRBD1 as a possible D gene (5 bases). This CDR3 contains 13 residues. Germline values: CDR1 MNHNS, CDR2 SASEGT. Between the trimmed V and J ends, which lost 1 base and 15 bases, there was a span of 13 bases. The DNA for the CDR3 is TGTGCCAGCAGTGAAGGGACAACCGCCCACCTCCACTTT. This gives the protein CASSEGTTAHLHF.

V gene TRBV2 combines with J gene TRBJ1-2, with D perhaps TRBD1 (5 bases). V was cut by 2 bases and J by 4 bases, with 11 bases left in between. This CDR3 region has 14 residues. The V gene's germline CDR1 is SNHLY and CDR2 FYNNEI. The CDR3, as DNA: TGTGCCAGCAGTGAACCTGGGGCGTCCTATGGCTACACCTTC. It translates to CASSEPGASYGYTF.

The CDR3 here is CASSLITGSNQPQHF. CDR3 DNA: TGTGCCAGTAGTCTAATAACAGGGAGCAATCAGCCCCAGCATTTT. The chain uses TRBV19 and TRBJ1-5, with D perhaps TRBD1 (6 bases). V was clipped by 5 bases and J by 1 base, with 12 bases between them. This CDR3 contains 15 residues. Per the germline V gene, CDR1 is LNHDA and CDR2 is SQIVND (reference sequence).

The chain uses TRBV29-1 and TRBJ2-7; no firm D call. Trimming pared 5 bases from V and 6 bases from J, leaving 11 bases between. CDR3 length: 11 residues. CDR1 and CDR2 from the germline V gene are SQVTM and ANQGSEA. The CDR3 protein is CSVSVSGEQYF. The CDR3 DNA reads TGCAGCGTTTCGGTATCGGGCGAGCAGTACTTC.

V gene TRBV29-1 combines with J gene TRBJ2-5; 9 nucleotides align to TRBD2. V gave up 4 bases and J gave up 0 bases; unmatched junction bases: 12. This CDR3 is 17 amino acids long. Germline V gene sequence: CDR1 SQVTM, CDR2 ANQGSEA. The CDR3, as DNA: TGCAGCGTTGCCCCCGGCGGGAGGGCCGGGAACCAAGAGACCCAGTACTTC. It codes for CSVAPGGRAGNQETQYF.

V is TRBV30 and J is TRBJ2-2; perhaps TRBD2 as D (5 bases). In germline, CDR1 is GTSNPN, CDR2 SVGIG (reference sequence). With 0 bases removed from V and 6 bases from J, the gap between germline ends came to 11 bases. This CDR3 comprises 14 residues. CDR3 DNA: TGTGCCTGGAGTGTTCTTGCCGGGGCCGGGGAGCTGTTTTTT. This gives the protein CAWSVLAGAGELFF.

The table lists this clone with a count of one. The CDR3 DNA reads as TGCAGCGTTGATATAGACTCTGGAAACACCATATATTTT. As protein: CSVDIDSGNTIYF. The chain links TRBV29-1 to TRBJ1-3; D ambiguous. V was shortened by 3 bases and J by 0 bases, with 6 bases between the two germline ends. CDR3 length equals 13 residues. Germline CDR1 and CDR2: SQVTM and ANQGSEA.

V usage is TRBV19 and J usage is TRBJ1-2; 7 bases are shared with TRBD1. V was clipped by 7 bases and J by 2 bases; unmatched bases: 7. The CDR3 length is 14 residues. Germline assignment: CDR1 LNHDA and CDR2 SQIVND (reference sequence). For the CDR3, the DNA is TGTGCCAGTATCTCGACAGGGCAGAACTATGGCTACACCTTC. Protein product: CASISTGQNYGYTF.

This clone was observed a few times. The chain uses TRBV7-9 and TRBJ2-1; TRBD2 matches at 10 bases. CDR1 is SEHNR, CDR2 FQNEAQ, per germline (reference sequence). The junction had 7 bases not matched to a gene; V was cut back by 5 bases and J by 3 bases. CDR3 length: 16 residues. The CDR3 nucleotides read TGTGCCAGCAGCCCGATAGCGGGGGGACACTACAATGAGCAGTTCTTC. Residues: CASSPIAGGHYNEQFF.

The J gene is TRBJ2-7, the V gene TRBV19; 11 bases line up with TRBD2. Germline V lookup: CDR1 LNHDA, CDR2 SQIVND (reference sequence). V lost 5 bases, J lost 4 bases, and 7 bases stayed unmatched. The CDR3 runs to 15 residues. The CDR3 coding sequence is TGTGCCAGTAGTCTCGTAGCGGGGGGGATTTACGAGCAGTACTTC. Translating it yields CASSLVAGGIYEQYF.

The chain couples TRBV5-1 to TRBJ2-3; D uncertain. Germline loops: CDR1 SGHRS, CDR2 YFSETQ. Trimming shortened V by 3 bases and J by 5 bases, and 7 bases separated the two germline ends. The CDR3 is 12 amino acids. The CDR3 reads CASSSRRDTQYF. CDR3 coding DNA: TGCGCCAGCAGCTCCCGCAGAGATACGCAGTATTTT.

The CDR3 region has the DNA TGTGCCAGCTCCCCAACGGAGGATGAGCAGTTCTTC. Its protein is CASSPTEDEQFF. V gene TRBV9 combines with J gene TRBJ2-1, with D possibly TRBD2 on 5 matching bases. Deletions cut 7 bases from V and 8 bases from J, with 13 bases between. The CDR3 has 12 residues. CDR1 is SGDLS and CDR2 is YYNGEE in the germline V gene.

J is TRBJ1-4 and V is TRBV9; 7 positions match TRBD1. Germline V gives CDR1 SGDLS, CDR2 YYNGEE. The CDR3 length is 20 residues. V lost 6 bases to trimming and J lost 0 bases; unmatched junction nucleotides: 20. CDR3 protein: CASNILTGQPPNPTNEKLFF. As DNA, the CDR3 is TGTGCCAGCAACATATTGACGGGACAGCCCCCCAACCCAACTAATGAAAAACTGTTTTTT.

This chain connects TRBV11-2 to TRBJ2-5; 12 positions agree with TRBD2. The CDR3 loop spans 17 amino acids. With V trimmed by 5 bases and J by 2 bases, 9 bases remained unmatched. CDR1 and CDR2 (germline): SGHAT, FQNNGV. In nucleotides, the CDR3 is TGTGCCAGCAGCACCGGGACTAGCGGGCCGGGTCAAGAGACCCAGTACTTC. Translation gives CASSTGTSGPGQETQYF.